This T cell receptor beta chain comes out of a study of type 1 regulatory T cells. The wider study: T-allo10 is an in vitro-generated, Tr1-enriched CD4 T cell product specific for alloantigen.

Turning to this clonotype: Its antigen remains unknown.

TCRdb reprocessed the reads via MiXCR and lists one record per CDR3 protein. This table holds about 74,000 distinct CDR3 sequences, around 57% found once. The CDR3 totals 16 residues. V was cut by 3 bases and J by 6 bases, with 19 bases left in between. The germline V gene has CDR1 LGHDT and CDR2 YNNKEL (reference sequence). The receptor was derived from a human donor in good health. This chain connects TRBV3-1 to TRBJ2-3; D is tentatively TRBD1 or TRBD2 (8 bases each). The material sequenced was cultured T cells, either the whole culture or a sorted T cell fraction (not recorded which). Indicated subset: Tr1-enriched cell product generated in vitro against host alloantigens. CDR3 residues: CASSHPGQGGGDTQYF. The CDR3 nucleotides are TGTGCCAGCAGCCACCCTGGACAGGGCGGGGGGGATACGCAGTATTTT.